Presented here are 20 T cell receptor beta chains from one specimen sequenced in a study of cytomegalovirus exposure and HLA in healthy donors. Vbeta (60) and Jbeta (13) primers were used in the PCR. Sequenced by immunoSEQ multiplex PCR; TCRdb stores in-frame clones only, minus some. The sample consists of about 130,000 clones, 70% to 80% of them appearing once. Sequenced: PBMCs. Receptors were obtained from a man aged 35-49 years in good health and CMV-seropositive.

This clone was picked up a small number of times. The J gene is TRBJ2-5, the V gene TRBV27; a weak D match, TRBD1 (6 bases). The length of the CDR3 is 13 residues. The V end was cut by 2 bases, the J end by 5 bases, with 9 bases between. Germline-derived CDR1 and CDR2 are MNHEY and SMNVEV (reference sequence). The CDR3 coding sequence is TGTGCCAGCAGTTTAAGGGGGAAGGAGACCCAGTACTTC. Its translation is CASSLRGKETQYF.

The chain combines TRBV11-2 with TRBJ2-3; D perhaps matches TRBD2 (5 bases). CDR3 length equals 13 residues. V was pared by 5 bases and J by 5 bases, with 11 bases between. The germline V gene has CDR1 SGHAT and CDR2 FQNNGV. CDR3 protein: CASSPSGGDTQYF. Written as DNA, the CDR3 is TGTGCCAGCAGCCCGAGTGGAGGAGATACGCAGTATTTT.

The chain employs TRBV27 and TRBJ1-5; tentatively, D is TRBD1 (6 bases). Germline V gene sequence: CDR1 MNHEY, CDR2 SMNVEV (reference sequence). Trimming cost V 2 bases and J 7 bases, with 12 bases left between them. The CDR3 covers 14 residues. The CDR3 region is CASSLVGARQPQHF. DNA of the CDR3: TGTGCCAGCAGTTTAGTGGGGGCCAGACAGCCCCAGCATTTT.

This clone came up once. CDR3 sequence reads: CASSLGGRTEAFF. As DNA, the CDR3 is TGTGCCAGCAGTCTCGGGGGGCGCACTGAAGCTTTCTTT. This chain connects TRBV25-1 to TRBJ1-1, with a possible D match to TRBD1 (6 bases). This CDR3 comprises 13 residues. Germline V CDR1 and CDR2: MGHDK, SYGVNS. V was pared by 5 bases and J by 4 bases, with 11 bases between.

V usage is TRBV19 and J usage is TRBJ2-7; 8 bases line up with TRBD2. J gave up 4 bases and V 1 base, and 6 bases lay outside the gene matches. This CDR3 has 15 amino acids. Germline V gene lookup returns CDR1 LNHDA and CDR2 SQIVND (reference sequence). The CDR3 nucleotides are TGTGCCAGTAGTATAGCCAAGCGGGAGCGGTACGAGCAGTACTTC. It specifies CASSIAKRERYEQYF.

The CDR3 DNA reads as TGTGCCAGCAGTTTATTCATTGGGGGTAGCGGTAGTGAAAAACTGTTTTTT. Translating it yields CASSLFIGGSGSEKLFF. The chain recombines TRBV27 with TRBJ1-4; maybe TRBD1 (5 bases). V lost 1 base and J 7 bases, leaving 19 bases between the germline ends. Germline V gene sequence: CDR1 MNHEY, CDR2 SMNVEV (reference sequence). The CDR3 is made up of 17 amino acids.

This chain joins TRBV7-2 and TRBJ2-7; TRBD2 might be the D (5 bases). The germline V and J ends were trimmed by 5 bases and 7 bases, with 18 bases remaining between them. This CDR3 contains 14 residues. Germline loops: CDR1 SGHTA, CDR2 FQGNSA. This CDR3 reads CASSVTGKLLEQYF. CDR3 nucleotides: TGTGCCAGCAGCGTAACCGGGAAGCTCTTAGAGCAGTACTTC.

The CDR3 nucleotides are TGTGCCAGCTCACCACGGGTTGGTAGCGGAGGCGGGGAGCTGTTTTTT. This gives the protein CASSPRVGSGGGELFF. The rearrangement joins TRBV18 to TRBJ2-2; perhaps TRBD2 as D (6 bases). Germline V gene sequence: CDR1 KGHSH, CDR2 LQKENI. The V end was cut by 1 base, the J end by 7 bases, with 16 bases between. The CDR3 spans 16 residues.

The gene calls are TRBV5-1 and TRBJ1-4; D is undetermined. Trimming took off 5 bases at V and 7 bases at J, with 12 bases between the two ends. Germline V gene data show CDR1 as SGHRS and CDR2 as YFSETQ. The CDR3 consists of 13 residues. In DNA, the CDR3 is TGCGCCAGCAGAGCAGGCCCCAGTGAAAAACTGTTTTTT. Protein product: CASRAGPSEKLFF.

V and J are TRBV7-3 and TRBJ2-2; 11 bases line up with TRBD2. Germline values: CDR1 SGHTA, CDR2 FQGTGA. This CDR3 region has 16 residues. Trimming cost V 2 bases and J 8 bases; bases outside gene matches: 7. The CDR3 DNA is TGTGCCAGCAGCTTACCCGGTGCTAGCGGGAGGGGGGAGCTGTTTTTT. As protein: CASSLPGASGRGELFF.

The rearrangement joins TRBV29-1 to TRBJ2-2, with D possibly TRBD2 on 5 matching bases. Germline V gives CDR1 SQVTM, CDR2 ANQGSEA. The CDR3 consists of 13 residues. V was trimmed by 7 bases and J by 10 bases, leaving 19 bases between them. The CDR3 sequence: CSGRLHSSSELFF. CDR3 bases: TGCAGCGGTAGACTACACTCGAGCTCGGAGCTGTTTTTT.

J is TRBJ1-1 and V is TRBV18; 7 bases are shared with TRBD1. CDR1 and CDR2 from the germline V gene are KGHSH and LQKENI. This CDR3 comprises 15 residues. Losses at the gene ends were 4 bases for V and 6 bases for J; bases not matched to a gene: 11. The CDR3 reads CASSRDTGVRAEAFF. The CDR3 region has the DNA TGTGCCAGCTCACGGGATACAGGGGTTCGGGCTGAAGCTTTCTTT.

The CDR3: CSVGLEPENGYTF. CDR3 DNA sequence: TGCAGCGTTGGTCTGGAGCCAGAGAATGGCTACACCTTC. The rearrangement uses TRBV29-1 and TRBJ1-2; D gene ambiguous. V lost 4 bases and J lost 6, with 15 bases in between. CDR1 and CDR2 from the germline V gene are SQVTM and ANQGSEA. This CDR3 is 13 amino acids long.

The chain employs TRBV5-6 and TRBJ1-4; 7 nucleotides agree with TRBD1. The CDR3 totals 16 residues. CDR1 and CDR2 (germline): SGHDT, YYEEEE. The junction had 8 bases not matched to a gene; V was cut back by 2 bases and J by 4 bases. The CDR3 DNA follows: TGTGCCAGCAGCTTTGGGACAGCGCTAATTAATGAAAAACTGTTTTTT. Its protein is CASSFGTALINEKLFF.

The V gene is TRBV6-6, the J gene TRBJ1-2; TRBD1 might be the D (5 bases). Trimming pared 6 bases from V and 3 bases from J, leaving 11 bases between. This CDR3 has 13 amino acids. CDR1 and CDR2 (germline): MNHNY, SVGAGI (reference sequence). DNA for the CDR3: TGTGCCAGCAGACCCGGGGGAGACTATGGCTACACCTTC. It translates to CASRPGGDYGYTF.

The chain employs TRBV7-9 and TRBJ1-3; D perhaps matches TRBD1 (5 bases). Trimming left V 4 bases short and J 0 bases short, with 10 bases between. Germline CDR1 and CDR2: SEHNR and FQNEAQ (reference sequence). This CDR3 contains 15 residues. CDR3 nucleotide sequence: TGTGCCAGCAGCTCCACCGGGGGCTCTGGAAACACCATATATTTT. Translated, it gives CASSSTGGSGNTIYF.

The V call is TRBV5-1, the J call TRBJ2-7; TRBD2 might be the D (6 bases). Germline V gene lookup returns CDR1 SGHRS and CDR2 YFSETQ. Trimming removed 4 bases from V and 5 bases from J, with 16 bases in between. The CDR3 is 14 amino acids. The CDR3 bases are TGCGCCAGCAGCCGGATTCTAGCGTCCCACGAGCAGTACTTC. Translation: CASSRILASHEQYF.

This clone was observed once. V gene TRBV18 combines with J gene TRBJ2-7, with D possibly matching TRBD1 (5 bases). CDR1 and CDR2 from the germline V gene are KGHSH and LQKENI. The CDR3 consists of 11 residues. The V and J ends lost 4 bases and 5 bases respectively, with 6 bases between them. CDR3 nucleotides: TGTGCCAGCTCACAAGGGGACGAGCAGTACTTC. This encodes CASSQGDEQYF.

The genes are TRBV5-1 and TRBJ1-2; D ambiguous. Germline CDR1 is SGHRS and CDR2 is YFSETQ. The CDR3 runs to 13 residues. The ends were cut back, 2 bases at V and 6 bases at J, with 11 bases in the middle. CDR3 nucleotides: TGCGCCAGCAGCTTCCGGAGGTCCGATGGCTACACCTTC. This codes for CASSFRRSDGYTF.

This chain uses TRBV5-4 with TRBJ1-3; D is uncertain. The V and J ends lost 2 bases and 4 bases respectively, with 4 bases between them. Per the germline V gene, CDR1 is SGHNT and CDR2 is YYREEE (reference sequence). The CDR3 totals 12 residues. CDR3 DNA: TGTGCCAGCAGCTTATCAGGAAACACCATATATTTT. Protein: CASSLSGNTIYF.